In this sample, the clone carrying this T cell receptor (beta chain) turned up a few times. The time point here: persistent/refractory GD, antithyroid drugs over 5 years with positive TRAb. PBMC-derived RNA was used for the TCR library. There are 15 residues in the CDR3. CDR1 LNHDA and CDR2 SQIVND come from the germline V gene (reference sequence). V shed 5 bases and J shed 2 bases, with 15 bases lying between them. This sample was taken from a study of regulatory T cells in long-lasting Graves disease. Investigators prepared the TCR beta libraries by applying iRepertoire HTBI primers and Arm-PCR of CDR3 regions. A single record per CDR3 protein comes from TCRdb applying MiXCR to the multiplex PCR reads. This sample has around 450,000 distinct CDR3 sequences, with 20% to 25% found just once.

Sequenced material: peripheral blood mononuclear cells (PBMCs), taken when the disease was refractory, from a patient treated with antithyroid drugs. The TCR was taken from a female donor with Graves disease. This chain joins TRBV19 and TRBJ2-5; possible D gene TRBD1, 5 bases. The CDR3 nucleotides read TGTGCCAGTAGTGGCTCGGACAAAAGTCAAGAGACCCAGTACTTC. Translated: CASSGSDKSQETQYF.